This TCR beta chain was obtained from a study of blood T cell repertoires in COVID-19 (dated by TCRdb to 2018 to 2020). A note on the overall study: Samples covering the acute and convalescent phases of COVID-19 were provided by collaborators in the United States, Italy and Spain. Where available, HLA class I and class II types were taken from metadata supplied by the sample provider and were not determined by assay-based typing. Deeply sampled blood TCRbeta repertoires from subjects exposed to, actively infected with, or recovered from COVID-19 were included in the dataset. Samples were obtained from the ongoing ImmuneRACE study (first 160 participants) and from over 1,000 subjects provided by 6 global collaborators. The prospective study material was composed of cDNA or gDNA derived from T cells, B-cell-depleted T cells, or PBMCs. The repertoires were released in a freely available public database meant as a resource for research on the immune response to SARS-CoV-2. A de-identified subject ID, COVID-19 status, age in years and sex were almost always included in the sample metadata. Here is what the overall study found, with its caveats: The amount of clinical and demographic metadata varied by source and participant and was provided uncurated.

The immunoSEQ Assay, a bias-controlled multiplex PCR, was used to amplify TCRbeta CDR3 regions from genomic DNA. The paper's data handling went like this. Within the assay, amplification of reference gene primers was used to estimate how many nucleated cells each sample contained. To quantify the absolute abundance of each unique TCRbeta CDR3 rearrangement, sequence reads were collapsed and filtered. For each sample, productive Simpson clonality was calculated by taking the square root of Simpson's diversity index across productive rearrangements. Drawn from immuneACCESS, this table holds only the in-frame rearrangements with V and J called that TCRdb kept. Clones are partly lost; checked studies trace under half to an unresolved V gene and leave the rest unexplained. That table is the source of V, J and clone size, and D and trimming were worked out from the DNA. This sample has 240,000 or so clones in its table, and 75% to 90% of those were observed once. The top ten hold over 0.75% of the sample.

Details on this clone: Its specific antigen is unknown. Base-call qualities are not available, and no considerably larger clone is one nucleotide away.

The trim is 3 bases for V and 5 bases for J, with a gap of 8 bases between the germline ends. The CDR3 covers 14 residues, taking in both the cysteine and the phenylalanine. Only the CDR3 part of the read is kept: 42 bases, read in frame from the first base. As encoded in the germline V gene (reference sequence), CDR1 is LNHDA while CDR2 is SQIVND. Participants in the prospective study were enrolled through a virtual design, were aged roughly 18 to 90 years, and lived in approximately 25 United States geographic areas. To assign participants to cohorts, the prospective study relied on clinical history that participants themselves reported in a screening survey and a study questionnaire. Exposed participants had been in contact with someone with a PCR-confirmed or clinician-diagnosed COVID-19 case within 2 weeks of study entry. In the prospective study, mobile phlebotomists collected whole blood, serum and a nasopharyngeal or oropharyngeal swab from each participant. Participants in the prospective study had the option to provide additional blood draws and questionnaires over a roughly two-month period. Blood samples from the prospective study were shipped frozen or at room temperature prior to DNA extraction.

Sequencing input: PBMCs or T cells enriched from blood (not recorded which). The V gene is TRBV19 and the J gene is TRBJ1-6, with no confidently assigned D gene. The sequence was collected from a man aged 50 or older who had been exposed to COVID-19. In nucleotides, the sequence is TGTGCCAGTAGTATTTGGAGTAATAATTCACCCCTCCACTTT. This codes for CASSIWSNNSPLHF. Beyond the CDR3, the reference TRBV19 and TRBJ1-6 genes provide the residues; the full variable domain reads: DGGITQSPKYLFRKEGQNVTLSCEQNLNHDAMYWYRQDPGQGLRLIYYSQIVNDFQKGDIAEGYSVSREKKESFPLTVTSAQKNPTAFYLCASSIWSNNSPLHFGNGTRLTVT.